The clone carrying this T cell receptor (beta chain) appeared many times. TCR alpha and TCR beta cDNA libraries carrying sample barcodes and UMIs were produced by 5'RACE using constant-segment primers. Via MiXCR, TCRdb re-called the 5' RACE reads, giving one row per CDR3 protein. The data hold hundreds of thousands of distinct CDR3 sequences, with 15% to 20% observed a single time. The sample originates from a study of T-cell memory formation after mild COVID-19. Germline V gives CDR1 LGHNA, CDR2 YNFKEQ. This CDR3 spans 15 amino acids. The germline V and J ends were trimmed by 0 bases and 2 bases, with 11 bases remaining between them.

The chain carries TRBV4-2 and TRBJ2-7, with D tentatively TRBD2 (6 bases). The clonotype originates from an adult woman who had mild COVID-19 (a few samples of this study predate the infection). Cell type and time point are not known. Source material: PBMCs or a T cell subset sorted from them (not recorded which). The CDR3, as DNA: TGTGCCAGCAGCCAAGATGGGACTCCCGCCTACGAGCAGTACTTC. Translation: CASSQDGTPAYEQYF.